Listed below are T cell receptor beta chains from one sample, sequenced in a study of early stage breast cancer tumors. TCRdb's copy holds only in-frame clones and misses some; the assay was immunoSEQ multiplex PCR. This table has tens of thousands of clones, 55% to 75% appearing once. Sequencing input: blood. The receptors originated from a person between 50 and 60 years old with breast cancer. CDR3s include the opening cysteine and the closing phenylalanine or tryptophan. A D gene is named only where the DNA matches it firmly. Clone size appears in some rows only: once, few, many, or a class for an expanded clone.

CDR3 length | D gene | clone size | J gene | V gene | CDR3 protein | CDR3 DNA
15 | TRBD1 | - | TRBJ2-1 | TRBV11-2 | CASSLYRGLGDEQFF | TGTGCCAGCAGCCTCTACAGGGGGCTAGGAGATGAGCAGTTCTTC
14 | - | once | TRBJ1-2 | TRBV28 | CASSLGGAKSGYTF | TGTGCCAGCAGTTTAGGGGGGGCGAAGAGTGGCTACACCTTC
13 | - | - | TRBJ2-3 | TRBV6-1 | CASRTHSTDTQYF | TGTGCCAGCAGGACTCACAGCACAGATACGCAGTATTTT
14 | TRBD2 | - | TRBJ2-7 | TRBV28 | CASSLGGGSYEQYF | TGTGCCAGCAGTTTGGGGGGGGGCTCCTACGAGCAGTACTTC
15 | - | - | TRBJ2-5 | TRBV2 | CASSEPGRRRETQYF | TGTGCCAGCAGTGAACCAGGGCGACGACGGGAGACCCAGTACTTC
15 | TRBD1 | few | TRBJ1-4 | TRBV19 | CASSRQGAFGEKLFF | TGTGCCAGTAGTAGACAGGGGGCGTTTGGAGAAAAACTGTTTTTT
18 | - | - | TRBJ2-2 | TRBV21-1 | CASSKAQVGRGDSGELFF | TGTGCCAGCAGCAAAGCTCAAGTCGGACGGGGAGACTCCGGGGAGCTGTTTTTT
17 | TRBD2 | - | TRBJ2-3 | TRBV19 | CASSLPPGLGGVDTQYF | TGTGCCAGTAGTCTACCCCCGGGACTAGGAGGGGTAGATACGCAGTATTTT
13 | - | medium-sized | TRBJ1-5 | TRBV2 | CASSETRRQPQHF | TGTGCCAGCAGTGAAACAAGGAGACAGCCCCAGCATTTT
15 | - | - | TRBJ2-5 | TRBV19 | CASSPRLGSGETQYF | TGTGCCAGTAGTCCTCGACTAGGTTCGGGGGAGACCCAGTACTTC
16 | TRBD2 | few | TRBJ2-5 | TRBV19 | CASSIVASGGQETQYF | TGTGCCAGTAGTATAGTGGCTAGCGGGGGCCAAGAGACCCAGTACTTC
17 | - | - | TRBJ1-1 | TRBV12-2 | CASPTPSPGGLNTEAFF | TGTGCAAGTCCCACGCCCTCGCCAGGGGGCTTGAACACTGAAGCTTTCTTT
15 | TRBD2 | - | TRBJ2-1 | TRBV9 | CASSVGTSGNNEQFF | TGTGCCAGCAGCGTAGGGACTAGCGGGAACAATGAGCAGTTCTTC
12 | TRBD1 | - | TRBJ1-2 | TRBV6-5 | CASMGQGYGYTF | TGTGCCAGCATGGGACAGGGCTATGGCTACACCTTC
13 | TRBD1 | few | TRBJ1-1 | TRBV19 | CASSKRTGIEAFF | TGTGCCAGTAGTAAGCGGACAGGGATTGAAGCTTTCTTT
14 | - | - | TRBJ2-3 | TRBV19 | CASISTAHTDTQYF | TGTGCCAGTATCTCGACAGCTCACACAGATACGCAGTATTTT
16 | TRBD2 | - | TRBJ2-2 | TRBV18 | CASSPLAGGPTGELFF | TGTGCCAGCTCACCCCTAGCGGGAGGGCCAACCGGGGAGCTGTTTTTT
16 | TRBD1 | - | TRBJ1-1 | TRBV18 | CASSPGTGTIDTEAFF | TGTGCCAGCTCACCAGGGACAGGGACCATAGACACTGAAGCTTTCTTT
16 | TRBD2 | - | TRBJ2-1 | TRBV5-1 | CASSLDRLAVYNEQFF | TGCGCCAGCAGCTTGGACCGACTAGCGGTATACAATGAGCAGTTCTTC
15 | - | - | TRBJ1-4 | TRBV4-1 | CASSPREATNEKLFF | TGCGCCAGCAGCCCCAGGGAAGCAACTAATGAAAAACTGTTTTTT
12 | - | - | TRBJ2-5 | TRBV6-5 | CASRRQQETQYF | TGTGCCAGCAGACGACAGCAAGAGACCCAGTACTTC
18 | TRBD2 | - | TRBJ2-1 | TRBV5-4 | CASRHSGGAPRRLNEQFF | TGTGCCAGCAGGCATAGCGGGGGGGCCCCTCGGAGACTAAATGAGCAGTTCTTC
15 | - | - | TRBJ2-7 | TRBV10-3 | CAISPTEASSYEQYF | TGTGCCATCAGTCCGACAGAGGCTAGTTCCTACGAGCAGTACTTC
15 | TRBD1 | - | TRBJ1-1 | TRBV11-3 | CASSSTGQGNNEAFF | TGTGCCAGCAGCTCTACGGGACAGGGGAATAATGAAGCTTTCTTT
16 | - | - | TRBJ1-2 | TRBV19 | CASSIDSTGTRRGYTF | TGTGCCAGTAGTATAGATAGCACAGGGACGCGCAGAGGCTACACCTTC
13 | - | - | TRBJ1-2 | TRBV19 | CASSIAGEVGYTF | TGTGCCAGTAGTATAGCAGGGGAAGTAGGCTACACCTTC
13 | TRBD2 | - | TRBJ2-1 | TRBV27 | CASSPGGRNEQFF | TGTGCCAGCAGTCCGGGGGGGCGCAATGAGCAGTTCTTC
14 | TRBD2 | once | TRBJ2-1 | TRBV5-4 | CASSSRTSDNEQFF | TGTGCCAGCAGCTCACGGACTAGTGACAATGAGCAGTTCTTC
14 | - | - | TRBJ1-3 | TRBV6-4 | CASSVVYSGNTIYF | TGTGCCAGCAGTGTAGTCTACTCTGGAAACACCATATATTTT
18 | TRBD1 | - | TRBJ1-4 | TRBV27 | CASRPWGQDPLANEKLFF | TGTGCCAGCAGACCCTGGGGACAGGACCCACTGGCTAATGAAAAACTGTTTTTT
13 | TRBD1 | - | TRBJ2-1 | TRBV19 | CATRDRGLGEQFF | TGTGCCACCCGGGACAGGGGGCTGGGTGAGCAGTTCTTC
14 | - | - | TRBJ1-1 | TRBV4-3 | CASSQGGYGTEAFF | TGCGCCAGCAGCCAAGGGGGCTACGGCACTGAAGCTTTCTTT
15 | TRBD2 | - | TRBJ2-5 | TRBV7-2 | CASSLGGMGGETQYF | TGTGCCAGCAGCTTAGGTGGGATGGGGGGGGAGACCCAGTACTTC
15 | - | once | TRBJ2-2 | TRBV25-1 | CASSVRDPNTGELFF | TGTGCCAGCAGTGTGCGGGACCCGAACACCGGGGAGCTGTTTTTT
12 | - | - | TRBJ2-5 | TRBV7-6 | CASSLYSETQYF | TGTGCCAGCAGCTTGTATTCCGAGACCCAGTACTTC
17 | TRBD2 | - | TRBJ2-2 | TRBV4-1 | CASSHGGLAGNTGELFF | TGCGCCAGCAGCCATGGTGGACTAGCGGGAAACACCGGGGAGCTGTTTTTT
13 | TRBD1 | few | TRBJ1-2 | TRBV6-5 | CASRGQGQYGYTF | TGTGCCAGCAGGGGACAGGGCCAATATGGCTACACCTTC
16 | TRBD1 | - | TRBJ1-1 | TRBV6-1 | CASSEWRGTGAQKAFF | TGTGCCAGCAGTGAATGGCGTGGGACAGGGGCCCAAAAAGCTTTCTTT
13 | - | few | TRBJ1-2 | TRBV2 | CARSGGDNYGYTF | TGTGCGAGATCCGGAGGCGATAACTATGGCTACACCTTC
12 | - | - | TRBJ1-2 | TRBV7-9 | CASSVRVEGYTF | TGTGCCAGCAGTGTTCGCGTCGAAGGCTACACCTTC
13 | TRBD2 | - | TRBJ2-7 | TRBV5-1 | CASRGTRPDEQYF | TGCGCCAGCAGGGGGACTAGACCCGACGAGCAGTACTTC
13 | - | - | TRBJ2-5 | TRBV29-1 | CSALAAKQETQYF | TGCAGCGCCCTCGCGGCAAAACAAGAGACCCAGTACTTC
16 | TRBD2 | - | TRBJ2-5 | TRBV7-8 | CASTPVSGRAPETQYF | TGTGCCAGCACCCCGGTGAGCGGGAGGGCCCCGGAGACCCAGTACTTC
17 | - | - | TRBJ2-5 | TRBV30 | CAWNGGGLAIPQETQYF | TGTGCCTGGAACGGCGGTGGGCTAGCGATTCCCCAAGAGACCCAGTACTTC
16 | TRBD1 | - | TRBJ1-1 | TRBV18 | CASSPDRGFPNTEAFF | TGTGCCAGCTCACCCGACAGGGGATTTCCGAACACTGAAGCTTTCTTT
14 | TRBD2 | once | TRBJ2-5 | TRBV5-4 | CASSRGGGQETQYF | TGTGCCAGCAGCCGCGGGGGGGGTCAAGAGACCCAGTACTTC
14 | - | - | TRBJ2-3 | TRBV10-3 | CAIQGQGGTDTQYF | TGTGCCATACAAGGGCAGGGTGGCACAGATACGCAGTATTTT
12 | - | - | TRBJ1-1 | TRBV18 | CASSLTDTEAFF | TGTGCCAGCTCTCTGACAGACACTGAAGCTTTCTTT
14 | TRBD1 | - | TRBJ1-2 | TRBV5-1 | CASREQGAPYGYTF | TGCGCCAGCAGGGAACAGGGGGCCCCATATGGCTACACCTTC
15 | TRBD2 | - | TRBJ2-7 | TRBV4-2 | CASSQGLGLAYEQYF | TGTGCCAGCAGCCAAGGTCTTGGACTAGCTTACGAGCAGTACTTC
16 | TRBD1 | - | TRBJ2-1 | TRBV7-3 | CASSLRQGARYNEQFF | TGTGCCAGCAGCTTAAGGCAGGGGGCGCGCTACAATGAGCAGTTCTTC
15 | - | - | TRBJ1-3 | TRBV5-5 | CASSPEGPIGNTIYF | TGTGCCAGCAGCCCGGAGGGGCCAATCGGAAACACCATATATTTT